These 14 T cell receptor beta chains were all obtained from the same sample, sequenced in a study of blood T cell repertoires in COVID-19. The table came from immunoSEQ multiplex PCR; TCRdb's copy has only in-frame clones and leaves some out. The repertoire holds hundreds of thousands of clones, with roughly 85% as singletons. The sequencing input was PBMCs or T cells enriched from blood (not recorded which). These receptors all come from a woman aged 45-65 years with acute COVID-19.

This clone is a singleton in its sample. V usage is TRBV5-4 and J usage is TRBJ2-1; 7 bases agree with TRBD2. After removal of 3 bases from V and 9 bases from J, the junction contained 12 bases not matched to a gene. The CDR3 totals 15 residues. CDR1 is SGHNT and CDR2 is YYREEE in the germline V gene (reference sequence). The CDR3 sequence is CASSWEKRGKIEQFF. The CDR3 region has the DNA TGTGCCAGCAGCTGGGAAAAGCGGGGTAAGATTGAGCAGTTCTTC.

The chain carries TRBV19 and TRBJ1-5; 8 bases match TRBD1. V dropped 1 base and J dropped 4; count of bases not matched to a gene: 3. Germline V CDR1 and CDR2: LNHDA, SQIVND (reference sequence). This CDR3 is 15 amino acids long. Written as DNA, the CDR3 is TGTGCCAGTAGTATAGTGGGACAGGAAAATCAGCCCCAGCATTTT. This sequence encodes CASSIVGQENQPQHF.

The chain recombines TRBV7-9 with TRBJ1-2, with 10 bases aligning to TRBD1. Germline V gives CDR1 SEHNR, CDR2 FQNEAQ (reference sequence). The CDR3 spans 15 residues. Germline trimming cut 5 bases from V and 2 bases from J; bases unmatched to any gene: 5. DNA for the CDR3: TGTGCCAGCAGCCGCGGGACAGGGGTAAACTATGGCTACACCTTC. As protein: CASSRGTGVNYGYTF.

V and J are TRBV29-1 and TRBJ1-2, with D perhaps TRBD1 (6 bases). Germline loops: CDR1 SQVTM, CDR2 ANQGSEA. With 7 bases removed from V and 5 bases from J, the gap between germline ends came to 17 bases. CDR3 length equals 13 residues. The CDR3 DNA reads TGCAGCGCCAAAGGGGGAGGGGAGTATGGCTACACCTTC. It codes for CSAKGGGEYGYTF. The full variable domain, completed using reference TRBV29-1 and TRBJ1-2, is SAVISQKPSRDICQRGTSLTIQCQVDSQVTMMFWYRQQPGQSLTLIATANQGSEATYESGFVIDKFPISRPNLTFSTLTVSNMSPEDSSIYLCSAKGGGEYGYTFGSGTRLTVV.

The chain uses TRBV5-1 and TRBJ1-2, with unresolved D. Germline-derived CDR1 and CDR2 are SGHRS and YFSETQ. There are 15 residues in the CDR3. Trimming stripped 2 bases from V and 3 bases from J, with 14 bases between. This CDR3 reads CASSLDSESYYGYTF. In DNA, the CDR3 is TGCGCCAGCAGCTTAGACTCTGAGTCATACTATGGCTACACCTTC.

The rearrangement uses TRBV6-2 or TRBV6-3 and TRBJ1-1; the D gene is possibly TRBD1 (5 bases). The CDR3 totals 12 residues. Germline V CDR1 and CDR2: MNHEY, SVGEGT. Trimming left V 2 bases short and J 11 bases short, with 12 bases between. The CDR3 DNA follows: TGTGCCAGCAGTTACGGGCCCGGGGGGGCTTTCTTT. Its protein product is CASSYGPGGAFF.

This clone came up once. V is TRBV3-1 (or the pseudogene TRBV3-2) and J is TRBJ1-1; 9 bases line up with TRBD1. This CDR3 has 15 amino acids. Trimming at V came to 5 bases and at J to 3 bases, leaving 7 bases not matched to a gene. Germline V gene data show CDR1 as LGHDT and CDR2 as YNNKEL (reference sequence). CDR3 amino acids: CASSESDRGHTEAFF. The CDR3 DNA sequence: TGTGCCAGCAGCGAATCGGACAGGGGACACACTGAAGCTTTCTTT.

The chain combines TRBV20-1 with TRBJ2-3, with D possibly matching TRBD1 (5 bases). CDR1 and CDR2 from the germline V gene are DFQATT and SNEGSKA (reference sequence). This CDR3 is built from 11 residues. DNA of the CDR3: TGCAGGAAGGGGCGCACAGATACGCAGTATTTT. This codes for CRKGRTDTQYF.

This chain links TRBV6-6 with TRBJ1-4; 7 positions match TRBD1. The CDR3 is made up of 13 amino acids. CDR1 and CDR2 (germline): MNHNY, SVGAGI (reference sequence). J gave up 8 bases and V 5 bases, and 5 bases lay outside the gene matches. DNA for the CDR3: TGTGCCAGCAGTCAGGGGGGGAGGGAAAAACTGTTTTTT. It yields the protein CASSQGGREKLFF.

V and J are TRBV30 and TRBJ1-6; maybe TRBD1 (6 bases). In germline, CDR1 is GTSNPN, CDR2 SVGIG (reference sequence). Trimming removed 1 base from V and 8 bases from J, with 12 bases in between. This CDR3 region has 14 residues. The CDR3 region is CAWSETGIYSPLHF. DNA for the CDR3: TGTGCCTGGAGTGAAACAGGGATTTATTCACCCCTCCACTTT.

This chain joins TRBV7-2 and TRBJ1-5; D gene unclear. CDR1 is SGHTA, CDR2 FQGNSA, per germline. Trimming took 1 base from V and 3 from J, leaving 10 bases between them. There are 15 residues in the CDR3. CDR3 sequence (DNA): TGTGCCAGCAGCTTAGAGGGAGGAAACAATCAGCCCCAGCATTTT. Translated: CASSLEGGNNQPQHF.

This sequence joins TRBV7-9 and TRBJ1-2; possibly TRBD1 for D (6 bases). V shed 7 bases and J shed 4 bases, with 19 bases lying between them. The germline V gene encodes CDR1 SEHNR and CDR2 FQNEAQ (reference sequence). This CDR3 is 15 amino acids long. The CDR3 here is CASNLGQGLSYGYTF. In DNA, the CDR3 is TGTGCCAGCAACCTCGGGCAGGGGTTAAGCTATGGCTACACCTTC.

CDR3: CASSLGDRNTEAFF. DNA for the CDR3: TGTGCCAGCAGCTTAGGGGACAGAAACACTGAAGCTTTCTTT. The gene calls are TRBV7-2 and TRBJ1-1; 7 nucleotides agree with TRBD1. The CDR3 extends over 14 amino acids. Germline lookup yields CDR1 SGHTA and CDR2 FQGNSA. V lost 1 base and J lost 2; bases outside the gene matches: 1.

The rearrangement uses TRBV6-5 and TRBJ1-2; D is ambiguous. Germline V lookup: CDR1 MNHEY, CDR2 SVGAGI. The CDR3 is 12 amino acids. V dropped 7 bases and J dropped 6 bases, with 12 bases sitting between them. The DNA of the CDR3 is TGTGCCAGCAAAGGACTGATCGATGGCTACACCTTC. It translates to CASKGLIDGYTF.